This T cell receptor beta chain was recovered during a study of regulatory T cells in long-lasting Graves disease. Study conclusions and caveats: For persistent Graves' patients, TCR diversity was lower than for newly diagnosed ones.

Time point of the sample: persistent/refractory GD, antithyroid drugs over 5 years with positive TRAb. With RNA extracted from PBMCs as input, the TCR library was made. From an endocrinology department in Xi'an, China, came the patients. Around 9 milliliters of peripheral blood were drawn into EDTA tubes. iRepertoire HTBI primers and Arm-PCR of CDR3 regions built TCR beta libraries. TCRdb itself ran the multiplex PCR reads through MiXCR, one entry per CDR3 protein. Here the sample spans 650,000 to 700,000 distinct CDR3 sequences, around 32% being singletons. With respect to this clonotype: The antigen remains undetermined.

The TCR comes from a female donor with Graves disease. This specimen consisted of peripheral blood mononuclear cells (PBMCs), obtained when the disease was refractory, from a patient treated with antithyroid drugs.

The CDR3 reads CASSYSGLSYEQYF. In DNA, the CDR3 is TGTGCCAGCAGTTACTCGGGGTTGTCCTACGAGCAGTACTTC. The rearrangement links TRBV6-2 or TRBV6-3 to TRBJ2-7; D is undetermined. The CDR3 totals 14 residues. Germline values: CDR1 MNHEY, CDR2 SVGEGT. Trimming removed 0 bases from V and 1 base from J, with 7 bases in between.